These 31 T cell receptor beta chains originate from one sample sequenced in a study of control samples from healthy donors and cancer patients (dated by TCRdb to about 2020). The library was generated by the immunoSEQ multiplex PCR assay. TCRdb retrieved this table from immuneACCESS and kept in-frame rearrangements only. Not all clones are present; in checked studies, unresolved V genes account for under half, and no reason is known for the remainder. The sample data list some 120,000 clones, and about 93% of these were observed just once. Of the sample, under 2% falls within the top ten clones. Sequencing used PBMCs. The origin of the receptors is a man between 50 and 59 years old with head and neck cancer.

V usage is TRBV19 and J usage is TRBJ2-1; D uncertain. CDR1 and CDR2 from the germline V gene are LNHDA and SQIVND (reference sequence). This CDR3 comprises 13 residues. Trimming took 4 bases from V and 0 from J, leaving 4 bases between them. The DNA for the CDR3 is TGTGCCAGTAGTAAAATCTCCTACAATGAGCAGTTCTTC. Amino acids: CASSKISYNEQFF.

This clone was seen just once. The J gene is TRBJ1-4, the V gene TRBV19, with a weak D call TRBD1 (5 bases). V was shortened by 6 bases and J by 13 bases, with 18 bases between the two germline ends. This CDR3 spans 13 amino acids. Germline CDR1 and CDR2: LNHDA and SQIVND (reference sequence). The CDR3 sequence: CASSLSQRGGLFF. The CDR3 DNA is TGTGCCAGTAGCCTCTCCCAGCGGGGGGGACTGTTTTTT.

This chain uses TRBV6-6 with TRBJ1-5; no reliable D call. Trimming took off 5 bases at V and 4 bases at J, with 9 bases between the two ends. This CDR3 contains 13 residues. Germline V lookup: CDR1 MNHNY, CDR2 SVGAGI (reference sequence). CDR3 bases: TGTGCCAGCAGTAACGACGGGAATCAGCCCCAGCATTTT. Translation: CASSNDGNQPQHF.

The chain uses TRBV19 and TRBJ1-1; the match to TRBD1 covers 7 bases. The length of the CDR3 is 15 residues. The J segment lost 6 bases and the V segment lost 0 bases, leaving 7 bases of the junction unmatched. Germline CDR1 reads LNHDA; CDR2 reads SQIVND (reference sequence). The CDR3 sequence: CASSIENDRVPEAFF. The CDR3 DNA is TGTGCCAGTAGTATAGAGAACGACAGGGTTCCTGAAGCTTTCTTT.

The chain joins TRBV4-2 to TRBJ2-3; TRBD2 matches at 10 bases. J gave up 2 bases and V 0 bases, and 5 bases lay outside the gene matches. CDR1 LGHNA and CDR2 YNFKEQ come from the germline V gene. The CDR3 loop spans 17 amino acids. Here the CDR3 DNA reads TGTGCCAGCAGCCAAGATCAAAGCGGGGGGGCCACAGATACGCAGTATTTT. Translating gives CASSQDQSGGATDTQYF.

The chain combines TRBV4-3 with TRBJ2-1; D not certain. Germline V CDR1 and CDR2: LGHNA, YSLEER. V lost 2 bases to trimming and J lost 9 bases, with 11 bases between them. The CDR3 covers 13 residues. CDR3 residues: CASSQTHRSEQFF. The CDR3 nucleotides are TGCGCCAGCAGCCAAACCCACAGAAGTGAGCAGTTCTTC.

The chain employs TRBV5-1 and TRBJ1-1, with 9 nucleotides matching TRBD1. The CDR3 has 17 amino acids. Trimming at V came to 4 bases and at J to 0 bases, leaving 10 bases not matched to a gene. Germline-derived CDR1 and CDR2 are SGHRS and YFSETQ. CDR3 residues: CASSRIYGQGMNTEAFF. The CDR3 coding sequence is TGCGCCAGCAGCCGAATTTACGGACAGGGGATGAACACTGAAGCTTTCTTT.

J is TRBJ2-1 and V is TRBV6-4, with a possible D match to TRBD2 (5 bases). CDR1 is MRHNA, CDR2 SNTAGT, per germline. CDR3 length: 19 amino acids. The V gene lost 3 bases and the J gene lost 8 bases, with 29 bases spanning the gap. The CDR3 loop reads CASSDSSWLGRGSIDEQFF. The CDR3 bases are TGTGCCAGCAGTGATTCGAGTTGGTTGGGTCGGGGTAGCATCGATGAGCAGTTCTTC.

This sequence joins TRBV7-2 and TRBJ2-7; no definite D call. From germline, CDR1 is SGHTA and CDR2 FQGNSA. This CDR3 has 14 amino acids. Trimming took 1 base from V and 2 from J, leaving 9 bases between them. CDR3 nucleotides: TGTGCCAGCAGCTTAGAGCGCGGAACCTACGAGCAGTACTTC. Amino acids: CASSLERGTYEQYF.

This chain links TRBV28 with TRBJ1-2; perhaps TRBD1 as D (5 bases). CDR3 length equals 15 residues. With 3 bases removed from V and 8 bases from J, the gap between germline ends came to 19 bases. CDR1 is MDHEN, CDR2 SYDVKM, per germline. The chain's CDR3 is CASSFTRATFWGYTF. CDR3 in DNA: TGTGCCAGCAGTTTCACCAGGGCCACTTTTTGGGGCTACACCTTC.

The rearrangement links TRBV11-2 to TRBJ2-1, with a weak D call TRBD2 (6 bases). Trimming took off 5 bases at V and 9 bases at J, with 14 bases between the two ends. This CDR3 contains 13 residues. Germline V gives CDR1 SGHAT, CDR2 FQNNGV. Here the CDR3 DNA reads TGTGCCAGCAGCGCGACGGACTATCGTGAGCAGTTCTTC. Its protein is CASSATDYREQFF.

This chain joins TRBV6-5 and TRBJ1-2; D gene unclear. V lost 9 bases, J lost 0 bases, and 11 bases lay in between. This CDR3 spans 13 amino acids. CDR1 MNHEY and CDR2 SVGAGI come from the germline V gene. The CDR3 sequence: CARAGPPNYGYTF. The CDR3 DNA sequence: TGTGCCAGGGCAGGCCCCCCTAACTATGGCTACACCTTC.

The chain combines TRBV18 with TRBJ2-5; a weak D match, TRBD1 (6 bases). Germline V gives CDR1 KGHSH, CDR2 LQKENI. Trimming removed 3 bases at V and 2 bases at J, with 13 bases between. CDR3 length: 15 residues. DNA of the CDR3: TGTGCCAGCTCACCCCCCGTGGACAGACAAGAGACCCAGTACTTC. It is translated as CASSPPVDRQETQYF.

The gene calls are TRBV28 and TRBJ1-4; D perhaps matches TRBD1 (6 bases). Per the germline V gene, CDR1 is MDHEN and CDR2 is SYDVKM. The CDR3 is 13 residues long. Trimming removed 6 bases at V and 2 bases at J, with 7 bases between. The chain's CDR3 is CASRGATNEKLFF. The CDR3 region has the DNA TGTGCCAGCAGGGGGGCCACTAATGAAAAACTGTTTTTT.

Comments on this clone: The sample carries other DNA sequences with the same CDR3. This chain connects TRBV11-3 to TRBJ2-5; possibly TRBD2 for D (7 bases). Germline V gene data show CDR1 as SGHNT and CDR2 as YENEEA. V lost 1 base and J 5 bases, leaving 20 bases between the germline ends. This CDR3 is 17 amino acids long. CDR3 loop: CASSLGRGRGAGETQYF. The CDR3 nucleotides read TGTGCCAGCAGCTTAGGTCGCGGTCGGGGGGCTGGGGAGACCCAGTACTTC.

The chain links TRBV6-2 or TRBV6-3 to TRBJ2-1; no clear D gene. Germline CDR1 is MNHEY and CDR2 is SVGEGT. The germline V and J ends were trimmed by 6 bases and 5 bases, with 11 bases remaining between them. The CDR3 loop spans 13 amino acids. The CDR3 spells CASRYNGDNEQFF. The CDR3 DNA sequence: TGTGCCAGCAGGTACAACGGAGACAATGAGCAGTTCTTC.

The V and J genes are TRBV7-2 and TRBJ2-7, with D unresolved. Looked up from germline, CDR1 is SGHTA and CDR2 is FQGNSA. The CDR3 covers 13 residues. Trimming left V 2 bases short and J 6 bases short, with 11 bases between. The CDR3 DNA reads TGTGCCAGCAGCTTAACCCCAGCTGGCGAGCAGTACTTC. This sequence encodes CASSLTPAGEQYF.

This sequence joins TRBV5-5 and TRBJ2-2, with 7 bases aligning to TRBD1. With V trimmed by 4 bases and J by 4 bases, 10 bases remained unmatched. CDR1 is SGHKS and CDR2 is YYEKEE in the germline V gene (reference sequence). The CDR3 runs to 16 residues. The CDR3 protein is CASSHFRQGVTGELFF. The CDR3 DNA reads TGTGCCAGCAGCCATTTTCGGCAGGGGGTCACCGGGGAGCTGTTTTTT.

J is TRBJ2-2 and V is TRBV28, with 7 nucleotides matching TRBD1. Germline trimming cut 3 bases from V and 6 bases from J; bases unmatched to any gene: 4. CDR1 MDHEN and CDR2 SYDVKM come from the germline V gene. The CDR3 consists of 14 residues. CDR3 nucleotides: TGTGCCAGCAGTTTTGAGGGGGCGGCCGGGGAGCTGTTTTTT. Its translation: CASSFEGAAGELFF.

This clone was detected once. The chain recombines TRBV5-4 with TRBJ2-2; 10 bases map to TRBD2. Germline values: CDR1 SGHNT, CDR2 YYREEE (reference sequence). The junction had 8 bases not matched to a gene; V was cut back by 4 bases and J by 5 bases. The CDR3 runs 16 residues. For the CDR3, the DNA is TGTGCCAGCAGCGGGAAGCGGGGGGGCAGGACCGGGGAGCTGTTTTTT. Translated, it gives CASSGKRGGRTGELFF.

The chain recombines TRBV27 with TRBJ1-1; 8 bases match TRBD1. The CDR3 has 14 amino acids. The J segment lost 3 bases and the V segment lost 3 bases, leaving 3 bases of the junction unmatched. The germline gives CDR1 MNHEY, CDR2 SMNVEV (reference sequence). This chain's CDR3 is CASSFRQGHTEAFF. The CDR3 DNA reads TGTGCCAGCAGTTTCCGACAGGGGCACACTGAAGCTTTCTTT.

The count of this clone is one. The gene calls are TRBV6-6 and TRBJ2-4; D remains ambiguous. The germline V gene encodes CDR1 MNHNY and CDR2 SVGAGI (reference sequence). The ends were cut back, 2 bases at V and 6 bases at J, with 14 bases in the middle. CDR3 length: 15 amino acids. CDR3 amino acids: CASSYHRKKINIQYF. CDR3 nucleotides: TGTGCCAGCAGTTACCACCGGAAGAAAATAAACATTCAGTACTTC.

The table lists this clone with a count of one. The chain couples TRBV7-9 to TRBJ2-7; no reliable D call. The germline V and J ends were trimmed by 0 bases and 7 bases, with 10 bases remaining between them. There are 13 residues in the CDR3. Germline CDR1 and CDR2: SEHNR and FQNEAQ (reference sequence). CDR3 DNA: TGTGCCAGCAGCTTAGCGGCCCCCGGGGAGCAGTACTTC. This codes for CASSLAAPGEQYF. Complete variable domain (other parts from reference TRBV7-9 and TRBJ2-7): DTGVSQNPRHKITKRGQNVTFRCDPISEHNRLYWYRQTLGQGPEFLTYFQNEAQLEKSRLLSDRFSAERPKGSFSTLEIQRTEQGDSAMYLCASSLAAPGEQYFGPGTRLTVT.

The V call is TRBV29-1, the J call TRBJ2-1; 9 positions agree with TRBD1. The CDR3 extends over 11 amino acids. V shed 7 bases and J 8 bases; nucleotides not matched to a gene: 3. Germline CDR1 is SQVTM and CDR2 is ANQGSEA. The DNA of the CDR3 is TGCAGCGAGGGACAGGGCGATGAGCAGTTCTTC. It translates to CSEGQGDEQFF.

The chain employs TRBV27 and TRBJ1-3; D might be TRBD1 (5 bases). V gave up 10 bases and J gave up 7 bases, with 17 bases separating them. The CDR3 is 13 residues long. In germline, CDR1 is MNHEY, CDR2 SMNVEV (reference sequence). In nucleotides, the CDR3 is TGTGCCACACTCATCGGGGGGTGTAACACCATATATTTT. Amino acids: CATLIGGCNTIYF.

The count of this clone is one. V usage is TRBV5-1 and J usage is TRBJ2-5; D not certain. CDR1 and CDR2 from the germline V gene are SGHRS and YFSETQ. CDR3 length: 14 amino acids. V was clipped by 0 bases and J by 5 bases, with 11 bases between them. In nucleotides, the CDR3 is TGCGCCAGCAGCTTGGCAGGAGTAGGGGAGACCCAGTACTTC. It specifies CASSLAGVGETQYF.

The chain links TRBV10-3 to TRBJ2-2; 8 nucleotides agree with TRBD1. The CDR3 runs 14 residues. The germline V gene has CDR1 ENHRY and CDR2 SYGVKD. The junction had 4 bases not matched to a gene; V was cut back by 6 bases and J by 4 bases. CDR3 loop: CAIRPGQVTGELFF. DNA for the CDR3: TGTGCCATCAGGCCGGGACAGGTCACCGGGGAGCTGTTTTTT.

This clone was seen a handful of times. The J gene is TRBJ2-5, the V gene TRBV7-3; D is undetermined. Germline V CDR1 and CDR2: SGHTA, FQGTGA. V was shortened by 2 bases and J by 7 bases, with 11 bases between the two germline ends. The CDR3 has 13 residues. For the CDR3, the DNA is TGTGCCAGCAGCTTAGGAGAATATGGGACCCAGTACTTC. The encoded protein is CASSLGEYGTQYF. Drawing the rest from reference TRBV7-3 and TRBJ2-5, the complete variable domain is GAGVSQTPSNKVTEKGKYVELRCDPISGHTALYWYRQSLGQGPEFLIYFQGTGAADDSGLPNDRFFAVRPEGSVSTLKIQRTERGDSAVYLCASSLGEYGTQYFGPGTRLLVL.

The rearrangement links TRBV2 to TRBJ2-7; TRBD1 might be the D (5 bases). The CDR3 is made up of 13 amino acids. The ends were cut back, 4 bases at V and 4 bases at J, with 11 bases in the middle. The germline V gene encodes CDR1 SNHLY and CDR2 FYNNEI. For the CDR3, the DNA is TGTGCCAGCAGTGCAGGGTTCGTTTACGAGCAGTACTTC. This gives the protein CASSAGFVYEQYF. Looking up the rest from reference TRBV2 and TRBJ2-7 gives the full variable domain: EPEVTQTPSHQVTQMGQEVILRCVPISNHLYFYWYRQILGQKVEFLVSFYNNEISEKSEIFDDQFSVERPDGSNFTLKIRSTKLEDSAMYFCASSAGFVYEQYFGPGTRLTVT.

The chain joins TRBV18 to TRBJ1-5; 8 bases are shared with TRBD1. The CDR3 runs 15 residues. J lost 0 bases, V lost 3 bases, and 1 base had no gene match. Germline V CDR1 and CDR2: KGHSH, LQKENI. CDR3 loop: CASSPQGASNQPQHF. DNA of the CDR3: TGTGCCAGCTCACCGCAGGGGGCTAGCAATCAGCCCCAGCATTTT.

The chain joins TRBV28 to TRBJ2-1, with a weak D call TRBD1 (5 bases). The CDR3 contains 13 residues. Per the germline V gene, CDR1 is MDHEN and CDR2 is SYDVKM. The V end was cut by 3 bases, the J end by 8 bases, with 11 bases between. As DNA, the CDR3 is TGTGCCAGCAGTTTCGTGGGGCCGGATGAGCAGTTCTTC. It specifies CASSFVGPDEQFF.